This T cell receptor beta chain was found in a study of blood T cell repertoires in COVID-19. Study information: Some COVID-19 samples were acute and others convalescent; all came from the United States, Italy and Spain. Sources were T cells, B-cell-depleted T cells, or PBMCs; the material itself was cDNA or gDNA.

The authors' processing: Nucleated cell counts were estimated from reference gene primer amplification. Clones were read by immunoSEQ multiplex PCR, and TCRdb kept only the in-frame ones, dropping some. V and J calls and clone size come straight from that table; D and trimming were deduced from the DNA. Of about 190,000 clones listed, 70% to 85% are singletons. This clone was seen only a few times. V shed 4 bases, J shed 4 bases, and the junction held 4 bases outside the gene matches. Germline V gene lookup returns CDR1 SGHDT and CDR2 YYEEEE. The CDR3 has 14 residues. Sequencing input: peripheral blood. The TCR sequence derives from a woman aged 45-60 years with acute or convalescent COVID-19. The J gene is TRBJ2-7, the V gene TRBV5-6; the match to TRBD1 covers 11 bases. CDR3 residues: CASSGDRGRYEQYF. In DNA form, the CDR3 reads TGTGCCAGCAGCGGGGACAGGGGGAGATACGAGCAGTACTTC.